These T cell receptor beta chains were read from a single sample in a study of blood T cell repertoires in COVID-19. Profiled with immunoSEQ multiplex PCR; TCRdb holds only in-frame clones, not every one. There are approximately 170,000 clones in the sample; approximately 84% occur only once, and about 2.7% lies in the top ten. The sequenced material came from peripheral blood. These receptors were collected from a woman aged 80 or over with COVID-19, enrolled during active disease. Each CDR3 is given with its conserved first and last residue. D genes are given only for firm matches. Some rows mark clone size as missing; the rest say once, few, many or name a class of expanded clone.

DNA: TGTGCCAGCTCAAGACAGGGGCCCGCATACGAGCAGTACTTC
CDR3: CASSRQGPAYEQYF
D: TRBD1
V: TRBV18
size: -
J: TRBJ2-7

DNA: TGTGCCAGCAGTTACCATGACTCTATCAGCTACAATGAGCAGTTCTTC
CDR3: CASSYHDSISYNEQFF
D: -
V: TRBV6-5
size: once
J: TRBJ2-1

DNA: TGCGCCAGCAGCTTGGCCTGGGCGGGAGAGGTTTACGAGCAGTACTTC
CDR3: CASSLAWAGEVYEQYF
D: TRBD2
V: TRBV5-1
size: -
J: TRBJ2-7

DNA: TGCGCCAGCAGCTTTACAGGGGGCGACGGAAACACCATATATTTT
CDR3: CASSFTGGDGNTIYF
D: TRBD1
V: TRBV5-1
size: -
J: TRBJ1-3

DNA: TGTGCCAGCAGCTTAGCAGCCGGGACAGGGGGCAATTCACCCCTCCACTTT
CDR3: CASSLAAGTGGNSPLHF
D: TRBD1
V: TRBV7-9
size: -
J: TRBJ1-6

DNA: TGCAGTGCTAGTTCGCTAGCGGGAGACACAGATACGCAGTATTTT
CDR3: CSASSLAGDTDTQYF
D: TRBD2
V: TRBV20-1
size: -
J: TRBJ2-3

DNA: TGTGCCATCAGTGAGTTAAATCCGAGCTCCTACAATGAGCAGTTCTTC
CDR3: CAISELNPSSYNEQFF
D: -
V: TRBV10-3
size: -
J: TRBJ2-1

DNA: TGTGCCAGCAGTGGGCAGGGGGACCAGCCCCAGCATTTT
CDR3: CASSGQGDQPQHF
D: TRBD1
V: TRBV2
size: -
J: TRBJ1-5

DNA: TGCGCCAGCAGCTTAGGGACTAGCGGAGAGTACGAGCAGTACTTC
CDR3: CASSLGTSGEYEQYF
D: TRBD2
V: TRBV5-1
size: few
J: TRBJ2-7

DNA: TGTGCCAGCAGTCCAGGGGACGGCTACGAGCAGTACTTC
CDR3: CASSPGDGYEQYF
D: -
V: TRBV28
size: -
J: TRBJ2-7

DNA: TGCGCCAGCAGCTCGATGGGGACAGGGGGGTATGGCTACACCTTC
CDR3: CASSSMGTGGYGYTF
D: TRBD1
V: TRBV5-1
size: few
J: TRBJ1-2

DNA: TGTGCCAGCAGTACCGGGACAGGCCGCTACGAGCAGTACTTC
CDR3: CASSTGTGRYEQYF
D: TRBD1
V: TRBV5-4
size: -
J: TRBJ2-7

DNA: TGTGCCAGCAGCTTAGGCGACAGCTACTACAATGAGCAGTTCTTC
CDR3: CASSLGDSYYNEQFF
D: -
V: TRBV11-3
size: -
J: TRBJ2-1

DNA: TGTGCCAGCAGTTTTCAGGGGTACGAGCAGTACTTC
CDR3: CASSFQGYEQYF
D: -
V: TRBV2
size: once
J: TRBJ2-7

DNA: TGTGCCAGCAGCCAAGTCTGGGACAGCTACGAGCAGTACTTC
CDR3: CASSQVWDSYEQYF
D: TRBD1
V: TRBV3-1/TRBV3-2
size: -
J: TRBJ2-7

DNA: TGTGCCAGCAACATCGGGGGAGAGGGAGAGACCCAGTACTTC
CDR3: CASNIGGEGETQYF
D: -
V: TRBV13
size: -
J: TRBJ2-5

DNA: TGTGCCAGTAGTATACGGGGACAGGGACAGTATGGCTACACCTTC
CDR3: CASSIRGQGQYGYTF
D: TRBD1
V: TRBV19
size: -
J: TRBJ1-2

DNA: TGTGCTAGTGGTTTGTGGGGGGATTATGAGCAGTTCTTC
CDR3: CASGLWGDYEQFF
D: -
V: TRBV12-5
size: -
J: TRBJ2-1

DNA: TGTGCCAGTACTGACCACAGGGACAGATCCTACAATGAGCAGTTCTTC
CDR3: CASTDHRDRSYNEQFF
D: TRBD1
V: TRBV19
size: few
J: TRBJ2-1

DNA: TGTGCCTGGAGTAAGGGACAGATTCCCTCCTATGGCTACACCTTC
CDR3: CAWSKGQIPSYGYTF
D: TRBD1
V: TRBV30
size: -
J: TRBJ1-2

DNA: TGTGCTAGTGGGATGACTACCCACTATGGCTACACCTTC
CDR3: CASGMTTHYGYTF
D: -
V: TRBV12-5
size: -
J: TRBJ1-2

DNA: TGTGCCTGGAGCTTCCGGACAGAGAACACTGAAGCTTTCTTT
CDR3: CAWSFRTENTEAFF
D: -
V: TRBV30
size: -
J: TRBJ1-1

DNA: TGTGCCAGCTCACCACCTATGGAGCAGGGCGAGACCCAGTACTTC
CDR3: CASSPPMEQGETQYF
D: -
V: TRBV18
size: -
J: TRBJ2-5

DNA: TGTGCCAGCTCACCACGGGACAGATTTTACAATGAGCAGTTCTTC
CDR3: CASSPRDRFYNEQFF
D: TRBD1
V: TRBV18
size: -
J: TRBJ2-1

DNA: TGTGCCAGCAGTTTTAATCGGGAGCTGTTTTTT
CDR3: CASSFNRELFF
D: -
V: TRBV12-3/TRBV12-4
size: -
J: TRBJ2-2

DNA: TGTGCCAGCAGTCCCCGGACAGGGCGGGCAAGCAATCAGCCCCAGCATTTT
CDR3: CASSPRTGRASNQPQHF
D: TRBD1
V: TRBV27
size: -
J: TRBJ1-5

DNA: TGTGCCAGCAGCTTAGAAGCCGGGGGGAACACCGGGGAGCTGTTTTTT
CDR3: CASSLEAGGNTGELFF
D: -
V: TRBV7-6
size: -
J: TRBJ2-2

DNA: TGTGCCACCAGCACCCGGGACAGGTTTCAAGAGACCCAGTACTTC
CDR3: CATSTRDRFQETQYF
D: TRBD1
V: TRBV15
size: once
J: TRBJ2-5

DNA: TGTGCCAGCAGCCCCCGAGGAGGGGCCAGCTCCTACGAGCAGTACTTC
CDR3: CASSPRGGASSYEQYF
D: -
V: TRBV5-4
size: -
J: TRBJ2-7

DNA: TGCGCCAGCAGCTTCGCCACAGCGGGAGGCGAGACCCAGTACTTC
CDR3: CASSFATAGGETQYF
D: TRBD2
V: TRBV5-1
size: -
J: TRBJ2-5

DNA: TGTGCCAGTAGGGACAGTCTGAACACTGAAGCTTTCTTT
CDR3: CASRDSLNTEAFF
D: -
V: TRBV19
size: -
J: TRBJ1-1

DNA: TGTGCCACCAGTAAGGGGTATGTTCATACTGAAGCTTTCTTT
CDR3: CATSKGYVHTEAFF
D: -
V: TRBV24-1
size: few
J: TRBJ1-1

DNA: TGTGCCAGCAGCTTGACAGATCGGTGGTGGGCTTTCTTT
CDR3: CASSLTDRWWAFF
D: -
V: TRBV7-9
size: -
J: TRBJ1-1

DNA: TGTGTCTGGAGTGCAGCACAGGGAAGGCAGCCCCAGCATTTT
CDR3: CVWSAAQGRQPQHF
D: -
V: TRBV30
size: -
J: TRBJ1-5

DNA: TGCAGTGCTAGTCGGCTAGCGGCGATATATGAGCAGTTCTTC
CDR3: CSASRLAAIYEQFF
D: TRBD2
V: TRBV20-1
size: -
J: TRBJ2-1

DNA: TGTGCCAGCAGCTCGGGGCGGGAGGGCGTGTACAATGAGCAGTTCTTC
CDR3: CASSSGREGVYNEQFF
D: TRBD2
V: TRBV9
size: once
J: TRBJ2-1

DNA: TGTGCCAGCAGACCCCCGGGACAGGGGGCGGACTATGGCTACACCTTC
CDR3: CASRPPGQGADYGYTF
D: TRBD1
V: TRBV28
size: -
J: TRBJ1-2

DNA: TGTGCCAGTAGACGGACTAAGACCTACGAGCAGTACTTC
CDR3: CASRRTKTYEQYF
D: -
V: TRBV19
size: few
J: TRBJ2-7

DNA: TGTGCCAGCAGCTTTTTTCGGGGGAGTGAAAAACTGTTTTTT
CDR3: CASSFFRGSEKLFF
D: -
V: TRBV7-8
size: -
J: TRBJ1-4

DNA: TGTGCCAGCAGCCAACCTAAGACTGGGCGGGCCGTGTCAGATACGCAGTATTTT
CDR3: CASSQPKTGRAVSDTQYF
D: -
V: TRBV3-1/TRBV3-2
size: -
J: TRBJ2-3

DNA: TGTGCCAGCAGCTTAGAAGGCGGGGGCCGCACAGATACGCAGTATTTT
CDR3: CASSLEGGGRTDTQYF
D: -
V: TRBV11-3
size: -
J: TRBJ2-3

DNA: TGTGCCAGCAGCCCCGGACAAGGGCATCAGCCCCAGCATTTT
CDR3: CASSPGQGHQPQHF
D: -
V: TRBV9
size: -
J: TRBJ1-5

DNA: TGTGCCTGGAGTGTCTTTAGCGGGGGGGCCCGGGATGAGCAGTTCTTC
CDR3: CAWSVFSGGARDEQFF
D: TRBD2
V: TRBV30
size: -
J: TRBJ2-1